This TCR beta chain emerged from a study of blood T cell repertoires in COVID-19. Turning to the study itself: T cells, B-cell-depleted T cells, or PBMCs provided the cDNA or gDNA that served as material.

TCRdb's copy holds only in-frame clones and misses some; the assay was immunoSEQ multiplex PCR. Of around 230,000 clones in the sample, approximately 84% were seen once. The age range of participants was about 18 to 89 years, with residence in about 25 US areas. Clinical history reported by participants formed the basis on which cohorts were assigned. Trimming stripped 2 bases from V and 4 bases from J, with 12 bases between. Germline values: CDR1 SGHRS, CDR2 YFSETQ. There are 15 residues in the CDR3. The chain uses TRBV5-1 and TRBJ2-2; possibly TRBD2 for D (7 bases). The receptor was isolated from a woman between 40 and 50 years old with acute COVID-19. Sequenced input: PBMCs or T cells enriched from blood (not recorded which). Here the CDR3 DNA reads TGCGCCAGCAGCTTAGCGGGACACTTCACCGGGGAGCTGTTTTTT. Translated: CASSLAGHFTGELFF.